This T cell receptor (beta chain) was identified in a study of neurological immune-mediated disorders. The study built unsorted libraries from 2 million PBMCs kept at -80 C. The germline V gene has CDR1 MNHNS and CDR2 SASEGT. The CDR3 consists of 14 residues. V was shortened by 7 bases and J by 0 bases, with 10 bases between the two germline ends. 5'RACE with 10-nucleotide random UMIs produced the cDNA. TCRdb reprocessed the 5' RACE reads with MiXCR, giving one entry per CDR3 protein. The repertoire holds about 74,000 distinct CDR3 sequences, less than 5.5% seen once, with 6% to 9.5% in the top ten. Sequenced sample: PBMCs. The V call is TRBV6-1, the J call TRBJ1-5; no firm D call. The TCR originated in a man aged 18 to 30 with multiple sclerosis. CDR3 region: CASTGRHSNQPQHF. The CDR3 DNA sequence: TGTGCCAGCACAGGCAGACATAGCAATCAGCCCCAGCATTTT.